The table lists the clone carrying this T cell receptor beta chain with many counts. Its cognate antigen is unknown. This entry is derived from a study of molecular identifiers for immune sequencing clone quantification. TCRdb independently ran MiXCR on the PCR reads; one entry per CDR3 protein. The sample has 85,000 to 100,000 distinct CDR3 sequences, around a fifth seen once. Broader study findings: Naive cells had under 1% of molecules in clones above 20 RNA copies, effectors over 98%.

Sorted naive CD8 T cells were those defined as CD8+CD4-CCR7+CD45RA+. The CDR3 covers 11 residues. V lost 7 bases and J 9 bases, leaving 10 bases between the germline ends. Germline V gene sequence: CDR1 SGHTA, CDR2 FQGNSA. The chain joins TRBV7-2 to TRBJ2-1; D ambiguous. The clonotype comes from a human donor in good health. Some libraries in this study had Jurkat cell RNA spiked in. Sequenced material: naive CD8+ T cells from blood, with Jurkat cell RNA spiked in. Subset indicated: FACS-sorted CD8+CD4-CCR7+CD45RA+ naive T cells. CDR3 region: CASTHGGEQFF. The CDR3 region has the DNA TGTGCCAGCACCCACGGTGGTGAGCAGTTCTTC.